Given below is one T cell receptor (beta chain) in context. The V and J ends lost 4 bases and 0 bases respectively, with 16 bases between them. Germline CDR1 MRHNA, CDR2 SNTAGT. The CDR3 runs 18 residues. The sample originates from a study of blood T cell repertoires in COVID-19. Study at large: Researchers got acute and convalescent COVID-19 samples from the United States, Italy and Spain. From T cells, B-cell-depleted T cells, or PBMCs came the material, which was cDNA or gDNA.

Per the original methods: Amplifying reference gene primers gave estimates of nucleated cell counts. TCRdb keeps only in-frame clones here, not all; method: immunoSEQ multiplex PCR. V and J calls plus clone size are reproduced from that table; the DNA served to infer D and trimming. The data show about 250,000 clones, roughly 88% seen once. The V and J genes are TRBV6-4 and TRBJ2-6, with D perhaps matching TRBD2 (7 bases). Sequencing input: peripheral blood. This TCR was sampled from a man at least 80 years old with acute or convalescent COVID-19. The CDR3 nucleotides are TGTGCCAGCAGTGTGAAGGGGGGGCGTCTCTCTGGGGCCAACGTCCTGACTTTC. Its translation: CASSVKGGRLSGANVLTF.